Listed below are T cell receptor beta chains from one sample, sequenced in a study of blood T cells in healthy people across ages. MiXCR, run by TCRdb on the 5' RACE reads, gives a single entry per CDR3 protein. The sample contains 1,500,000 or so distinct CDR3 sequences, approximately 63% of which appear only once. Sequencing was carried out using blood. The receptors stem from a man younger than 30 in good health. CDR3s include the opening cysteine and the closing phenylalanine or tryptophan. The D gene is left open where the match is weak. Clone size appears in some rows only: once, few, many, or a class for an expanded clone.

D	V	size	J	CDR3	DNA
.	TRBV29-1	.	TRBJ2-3	CSVGRPGSTDTQYF	TGCAGCGTTGGGCGCCCAGGGAGCACAGATACGCAGTATTTT
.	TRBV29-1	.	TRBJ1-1	CSVVRQMHTEAFF	TGCAGCGTTGTCCGACAGATGCACACTGAAGCTTTCTTT
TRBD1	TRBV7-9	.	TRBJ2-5	CASNSGDRGPIQETQYF	TGTGCCAGCAACTCGGGGGACAGGGGGCCAATTCAAGAGACCCAGTACTTC
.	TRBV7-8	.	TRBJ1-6	CASSKINLDSPLHF	TGTGCCAGCAGCAAAATAAACCTGGACTCACCCCTCCACTTT
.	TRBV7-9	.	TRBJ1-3	CASSPRLNTIYF	TGTGCCAGCAGCCCACGTCTAAACACCATATATTTT
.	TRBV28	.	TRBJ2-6	CASSSPLEGNVLTF	TGTGCCAGCAGTTCCCCTCTGGAGGGCAACGTCCTGACTTTC
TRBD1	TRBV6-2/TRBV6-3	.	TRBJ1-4	CASRDPGQGSTTNEKLFF	TGTGCCAGCAGGGACCCGGGACAGGGGTCAACAACTAATGAAAAACTGTTTTTT
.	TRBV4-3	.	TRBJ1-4	CASSRAFPQGTGEKLFF	TGCGCCAGCAGCCGAGCCTTCCCACAGGGTACGGGAGAAAAACTGTTTTTT
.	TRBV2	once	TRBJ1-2	CASSEAFRDGYTF	TGTGCCAGCAGTGAAGCTTTCAGAGATGGCTACACCTTC
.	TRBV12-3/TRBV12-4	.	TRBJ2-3	CASSLRNQGDTQYF	TGTGCCAGCAGTTTACGAAATCAGGGGGATACGCAGTATTTT
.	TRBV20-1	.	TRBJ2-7	CTRRGGLPYEQYF	TGCACCCGAAGGGGGGGGCTGCCCTACGAGCAGTACTTC
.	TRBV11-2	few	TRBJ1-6	CASNHGQRTNSPLHF	TGTGCCAGCAACCACGGACAGCGAACTAATTCACCCCTCCACTTT
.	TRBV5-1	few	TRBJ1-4	CASSLEAQAHEKLFF	TGCGCCAGCAGCTTGGAGGCGCAGGCCCATGAAAAACTGTTTTTT
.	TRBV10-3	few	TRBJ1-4	CAISEGQPREKLFF	TGTGCCATCAGTGAGGGACAACCAAGGGAAAAACTGTTTTTT
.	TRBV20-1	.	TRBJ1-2	CSASPYGYTF	TGCAGTGCTAGCCCATATGGCTACACCTTC
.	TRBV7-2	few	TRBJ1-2	CASSPPRENGYTF	TGTGCCAGCAGCCCACCCAGGGAGAACGGCTACACCTTC
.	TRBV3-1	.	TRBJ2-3	CASSHWRDADTQYF	TGTGCCAGCAGCCACTGGCGGGACGCAGATACGCAGTATTTT
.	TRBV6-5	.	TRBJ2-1	CASSYGFRNEQFF	TGTGCCAGCAGTTACGGGTTCAGAAATGAGCAGTTCTTC
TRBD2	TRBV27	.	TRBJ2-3	CASSPIGLAERVDTQYF	TGTGCCAGCAGTCCTATTGGACTAGCGGAACGGGTAGATACGCAGTATTTT
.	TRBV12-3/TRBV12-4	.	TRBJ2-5	CASSWGLHQETQYF	TGTGCCAGCAGTTGGGGACTGCACCAAGAGACCCAGTACTTC
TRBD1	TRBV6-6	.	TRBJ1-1	CASTPTGAVNTEAFF	TGTGCCAGCACCCCGACAGGGGCGGTCAACACTGAAGCTTTCTTT
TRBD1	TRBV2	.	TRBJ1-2	CASSIGQGLRGYNF	TGTGCCAGCAGTATTGGACAGGGTTTACGCGGCTACAACTTC
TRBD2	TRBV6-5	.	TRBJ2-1	CASSYSASGVYNEQFF	TGTGCCAGCAGTTACTCGGCTAGCGGGGTTTACAATGAGCAGTTCTTC
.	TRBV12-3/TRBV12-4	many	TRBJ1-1	CASSPGTEAFF	TGTGCCAGCAGCCCCGGCACTGAAGCTTTCTTT
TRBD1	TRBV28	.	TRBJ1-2	CASSFHRTGTYGYTF	TGTGCCAGCAGTTTCCACCGGACAGGGACGTATGGCTACACCTTC
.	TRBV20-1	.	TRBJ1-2	CSASPRWHGYTF	TGCAGTGCTAGTCCTAGGTGGCATGGCTACACCTTC
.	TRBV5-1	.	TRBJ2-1	CASSYTDTGIPDEQFF	TGCGCCAGCAGCTATACAGACACAGGGATCCCCGATGAGCAGTTCTTC
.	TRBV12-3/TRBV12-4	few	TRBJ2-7	CASGGMGEQYF	TGTGCCAGCGGGGGGATGGGCGAGCAGTACTTC
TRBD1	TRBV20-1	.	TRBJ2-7	CSAQGAAGGQYF	TGCAGTGCTCAGGGGGCCGCTGGGGGTCAGTACTTC
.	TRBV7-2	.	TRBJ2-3	CASSLGFWVEDTDTQYF	TGTGCCAGCAGCTTAGGGTTCTGGGTCGAAGACACAGATACGCAGTATTTT
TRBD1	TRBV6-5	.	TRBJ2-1	CASSRTGNAYNEQFF	TGTGCCAGCAGCAGGACAGGGAACGCCTACAATGAGCAGTTCTTC
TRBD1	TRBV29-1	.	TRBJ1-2	CSVDAGGYGYTF	TGCAGCGTTGATGCAGGGGGGTATGGCTACACCTTC
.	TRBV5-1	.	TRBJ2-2	CASRGLGTGELFF	TGCGCCAGCAGGGGTTTGGGAACCGGGGAGCTGTTTTTT
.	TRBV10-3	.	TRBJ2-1	CAIMDAGNSYNEQFF	TGTGCCATCATGGACGCGGGCAACTCCTACAATGAGCAGTTCTTC
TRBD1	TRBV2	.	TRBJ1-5	CASRTGFSNQPQHF	TGTGCCAGCCGGACAGGGTTTAGCAATCAGCCCCAGCATTTT
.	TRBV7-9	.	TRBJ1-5	CASSLWTGFPQPQHF	TGTGCCAGCAGCCTCTGGACGGGGTTTCCTCAGCCCCAGCATTTT
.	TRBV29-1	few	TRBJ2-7	CSVGTGTGLYEQYF	TGCAGCGTCGGCACGGGGACGGGTCTCTACGAGCAGTACTTC
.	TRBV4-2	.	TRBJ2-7	CASSQLYSYNEQYF	TGTGCCAGCAGCCAATTGTACTCCTACAATGAGCAGTACTTC
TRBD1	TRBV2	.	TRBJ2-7	CASRGTGREQYF	TGTGCCAGCAGAGGGACAGGGCGCGAGCAGTACTTC
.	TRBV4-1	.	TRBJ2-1	CASSQVRVDFSYNEQFF	TGCGCCAGCAGCCAAGTCCGCGTAGACTTCTCCTACAATGAGCAGTTCTTC
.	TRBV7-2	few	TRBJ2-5	CASTRSAQPYQETQYF	TGTGCCAGCACCCGAAGTGCACAGCCGTACCAAGAGACCCAGTACTTC
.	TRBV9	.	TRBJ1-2	CASSSEGGNGYTF	TGTGCCAGCAGCTCCGAAGGGGGGAATGGCTACACCTTC
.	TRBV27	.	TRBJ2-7	CASSFQGLGYEQYF	TGTGCCAGCAGTTTTCAGGGATTAGGCTACGAGCAGTACTTC
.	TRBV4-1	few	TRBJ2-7	CASSQDHGLNYEQYF	TGCGCCAGCAGCCAAGATCACGGCCTAAACTACGAGCAGTACTTC
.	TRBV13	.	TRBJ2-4	CASSSPDPATKNIQYF	TGTGCCAGCAGCTCCCCCGATCCCGCGACCAAAAACATTCAGTACTTC
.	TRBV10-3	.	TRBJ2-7	CAISESGHYEQYF	TGTGCCATCAGTGAGTCGGGTCACTACGAGCAGTACTTC
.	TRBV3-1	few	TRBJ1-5	CASSQGVRAYSNQPQHF	TGTGCCAGCAGCCAAGGGGTCAGGGCCTATAGCAATCAGCCCCAGCATTTT
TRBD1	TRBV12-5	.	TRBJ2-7	CASGFAPPGQTYEQYF	TGTGCTAGTGGTTTTGCGCCACCGGGACAGACCTACGAGCAGTACTTC
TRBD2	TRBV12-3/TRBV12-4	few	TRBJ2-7	CASSKGVVAGLASYEQYF	TGTGCCAGCAGTAAAGGGGTTGTTGCGGGACTAGCCTCCTACGAGCAGTACTTC
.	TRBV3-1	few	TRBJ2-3	CASSQDIPGGFTDTQYF	TGTGCCAGCAGCCAAGATATCCCGGGGGGCTTCACAGATACGCAGTATTTT
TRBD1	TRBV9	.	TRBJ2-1	CASSVEGTGYNEQFF	TGTGCCAGCAGCGTAGAGGGGACAGGGTACAATGAGCAGTTCTTC
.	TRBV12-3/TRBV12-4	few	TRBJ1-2	CASSRSVRQDGYTF	TGTGCCAGCAGTCGCTCGGTCCGGCAGGACGGCTACACCTTC
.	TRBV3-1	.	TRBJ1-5	CASSQARDGQPQHF	TGTGCCAGCAGCCAAGCCCGGGACGGTCAGCCCCAGCATTTT
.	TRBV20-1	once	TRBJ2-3	CSARDGSGVTDTQYF	TGCAGTGCTAGAGATGGTTCGGGCGTCACAGATACGCAGTATTTT
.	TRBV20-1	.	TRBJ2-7	CSADKPTGSALGRDEQYF	TGCAGTGCCGACAAACCAACAGGGTCTGCTTTGGGGCGTGACGAGCAGTACTTC
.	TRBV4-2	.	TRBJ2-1	CAGAPGEGAVYNEQFF	TGTGCCGGCGCGCCGGGAGAAGGGGCGGTCTACAATGAGCAGTTCTTC
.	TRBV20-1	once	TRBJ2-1	CSARSTGAVEQFF	TGCAGTGCTAGGTCAACCGGCGCGGTTGAGCAGTTCTTC
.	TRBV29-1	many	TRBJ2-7	CSVRGPYEQYF	TGCAGCGTTCGCGGACCCTACGAGCAGTACTTC
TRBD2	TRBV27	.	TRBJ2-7	CASISGSHHEQYF	TGTGCCAGCATTAGCGGGAGTCATCACGAGCAGTACTTC